These T cell receptor beta chains were read from a single sample in a study of identifying expanded T cells in peripheral blood. Measured with immunoSEQ multiplex PCR; TCRdb has only the in-frame clones, and not every one. There are about 53,000 clones in the sample; over 75% occur only once, and roughly 18% lies in the top ten. The sequencing sample was made of blood. Source of these receptors: a person aged 18 to 75 in good health. Both conserved end residues are part of each CDR3. Fields, in order: V gene, CDR3 protein.

TRBV6-1 | CATNRGTSGVNTQYF
TRBV6-5 | CASTEPGLASNEQFF
TRBV28 | CASSSQGGLYNSPLHF
TRBV2 | CASSEKRQGDNQPQHF
TRBV5-1 | CASSLSGPNTGNTQYF
TRBV14 | CASSQGEGMMVKDYGYTF
TRBV7-6 | CASSHMSGELFF
TRBV6-4 | CASSDSYPMNTEAFF
TRBV11-3 | CASSLRGQNTGELFF
TRBV6-1 | CASSVEGDRYNEQFF
TRBV7-9 | CASSGRRGNEQFF